This T cell receptor beta chain originates from a study of cytomegalovirus exposure and HLA in healthy donors. As for the study in general: There were roughly 80 million unique TCRs (from HLA-typed donors) in an early data release.

Participants comprised healthy donors of bone marrow. This clone came up a few times. The PCR employed 60 Vbeta primers together with 13 Jbeta primers. The assay was immunoSEQ multiplex PCR, and TCRdb's table has in-frame clones only and misses some. The sample holds 50,000 or so clones, approximately 80% seen once. The specimen sequenced was PBMCs. The clonotype originates from a female donor in good health and CMV-seronegative.

This CDR3 is CATDPGGGGELFF. CDR3 nucleotide sequence: TGTGCCACCGACCCGGGGGGGGGCGGGGAGCTGTTTTTT. V usage is TRBV19 and J usage is TRBJ2-2, with 8 bases that match TRBD2. The CDR3 runs to 13 residues. The V gene's germline CDR1 is LNHDA and CDR2 SQIVND (reference sequence). Trimming at V came to 10 bases and at J to 7 bases, leaving 8 bases not matched to a gene.